A selection of T cell receptor beta chains follows, all from one sample in a study of T-cell reconstitution after alpha-beta-depleted transplantation in children. TCRdb ran MiXCR on the PCR reads and lists one entry per CDR3 protein. The sample lists about 980,000 distinct CDR3 sequences, roughly 29% occurring once. The sequenced sample was PBMCs, mostly from graft donor cells, obtained 360 days after TCRalphabeta/CD19-depleted stem cell transplant. The receptors were gathered from a boy in the first two years of life who had a stem cell transplant for SCID, so the T cells may come from the graft donor. Each CDR3 is given with its conserved first and last residue. The D gene is left open where the match is weak. Rows give clone size only sometimes, using once, few, many, or a class for an expanded clone.

TRBJ2-7	TRBV4-1	NA	NA	TGCGCCAGCAGCCAAACGCAGGGGAAGTACGAGCAGTACTTC	CASSQTQGKYEQYF
TRBJ2-1	TRBV2	NA	TRBD2	TGTGCCAGCAGACTAGCGGGGGGCGAGTTCTTC	CASRLAGGEFF
TRBJ2-1	TRBV29-1	NA	NA	TGCAGCGTTGGTTACAGTTCCTACAATGAGCAGTTCTTC	CSVGYSSYNEQFF
TRBJ2-1	TRBV28	NA	NA	TGTGCCAGCAGTCTAAGTCCAATCAATGAGCAGTTCTTC	CASSLSPINEQFF
TRBJ1-5	TRBV24-1	few	TRBD1	TGTGCCACCAGTGATCCCCGGACAGGGTTGAATCAGCCCCAGCATTTT	CATSDPRTGLNQPQHF
TRBJ2-7	TRBV11-2	NA	TRBD1	TGTGCCAGCAGCTTTTCCCGATCGGACAGGGGGCCGTCTAGACCCTCCTACGAGCAGTACTTC	CASSFSRSDRGPSRPSYEQYF
TRBJ2-1	TRBV10-3	NA	NA	TGTGCCATCAGTCCAGGGGGCGCGGGGGACAATGAGCAGTTCTTC	CAISPGGAGDNEQFF
TRBJ1-2	TRBV4-2	few	NA	TGTGCCAGCAGCCAAGGGCCTCCCTTGGGCTACACCTTC	CASSQGPPLGYTF
TRBJ1-5	TRBV9	few	TRBD1	TGTGCCAGCAGCGTAACAGGGGGGAAAGGACAGCCCCAGCATTTT	CASSVTGGKGQPQHF
TRBJ2-1	TRBV5-1	few	TRBD2	TGCGCCAGCAGGGAAACGGGACTACTAAATTACAATGAGCAGTTCTTC	CASRETGLLNYNEQFF
TRBJ1-2	TRBV28	NA	TRBD1	TGTGCCAGCAACCGCGGGGAGGGGGCCCTAACCCTCTATGGCTACACCTTC	CASNRGEGALTLYGYTF
TRBJ2-7	TRBV6-2/TRBV6-3	NA	TRBD1	TGTGCCAGCAGTTATCTAGGGGGCGCGGACGGCGACGAGCAGTACTTC	CASSYLGGADGDEQYF
TRBJ2-3	TRBV20-1	few	NA	TGCAGTGCTAGTTCTGAGGCGTGGATCGGGGGCACAGATACGCAGTATTTT	CSASSEAWIGGTDTQYF
TRBJ2-5	TRBV7-2	NA	NA	TGTGCCAGCAGCTTAGCGAACTACCAATGGGAGACCCAGTACTTC	CASSLANYQWETQYF
TRBJ2-1	TRBV12-3/TRBV12-4	NA	NA	TGTGCCAGCAGTGGTTCCAGGGAAGCCACCTACAATGAGCAGTTCTTC	CASSGSREATYNEQFF
TRBJ1-5	TRBV20-1	NA	NA	TGCAGTGCTGTTGGAGGAAATCGGAATCAGCCCCAGCATTTT	CSAVGGNRNQPQHF
TRBJ2-7	TRBV20-1	few	NA	TGCAGTGCTAGCTCCTTTGGCTACGAGCAGTACTTC	CSASSFGYEQYF
TRBJ1-1	TRBV4-3	few	NA	TGCGCCAGCAGCCGCAGGCTAAGCACTGAAGCTTTCTTT	CASSRRLSTEAFF
TRBJ1-5	TRBV20-1	few	NA	TGCAGTGCTATTTCGGGGAATAGCAATCAGCCCCAGCATTTT	CSAISGNSNQPQHF
TRBJ2-7	TRBV20-1	few	TRBD2	TGCAGTGCTTTATCGGGACTAGCGGGGGACCCGCTATATTACGAGCAGTACTTC	CSALSGLAGDPLYYEQYF
TRBJ1-2	TRBV27	few	NA	TGTGCCAGCAGTTTAGCAGGGGTGGCAGCCCTAAACTATGGCTACACCTTC	CASSLAGVAALNYGYTF
TRBJ2-5	TRBV10-3	NA	NA	TGTGCCATTCGCCCTCTGGGCCAAGAGACCCAGTACTTC	CAIRPLGQETQYF
TRBJ2-1	TRBV10-3	NA	NA	TGTGCCATCAGTGGCCTCCGGGGGGAGCAGTTCTTC	CAISGLRGEQFF
TRBJ1-1	TRBV20-1	few	TRBD1	TGCAGTGCTAGAGCTCGGGACAGAGAAGCTTTCTTT	CSARARDREAFF
TRBJ2-5	TRBV5-1	few	TRBD1	TGCGCCAGCAGCTTTGGATCGGGACAGGGCCAGGAGACCCAGTACTTC	CASSFGSGQGQETQYF
TRBJ2-5	TRBV7-9	NA	NA	TGTGCCAGCAGCTCGTCCCAGGGTACCCAAGAGACCCAGTACTTC	CASSSSQGTQETQYF
TRBJ2-7	TRBV29-1	few	NA	TGCAGCGTTGCCCCGGGACCGGGAGAGCAGTACTTC	CSVAPGPGEQYF
TRBJ2-1	TRBV18	NA	NA	TGTGCCAGCTCACAGACCTCTCCCAATGAGCAGTTCTTC	CASSQTSPNEQFF
TRBJ2-7	TRBV12-3/TRBV12-4	many	NA	TGTGCCAGCGGGAGCTCCTACGAGCAGTACTTC	CASGSSYEQYF
TRBJ2-4	TRBV5-1	few	NA	TGCGCCAGCAGCTTGGGACCTCGGGCTGCCAAAAACATTCAGTACTTC	CASSLGPRAAKNIQYF
TRBJ2-7	TRBV6-1	few	NA	TGTGCCAGCAGCCTCAACGCGGGCGGGGAGACCCCCTACGAGCAGTACTTC	CASSLNAGGETPYEQYF
TRBJ2-2	TRBV2	NA	TRBD2	TGTGCCAGCCGCGGGACTATTGTGACCGGGGAGCTGTTTTTT	CASRGTIVTGELFF
TRBJ2-2	TRBV12-3/TRBV12-4	few	NA	TGTGCCAGCAGTTTAGAACAGGGCAACACCGGGGAGCTGTTTTTT	CASSLEQGNTGELFF
TRBJ2-1	TRBV11-2	few	TRBD1	TGTGCCAGCAGCTTGGTCCGACAGGGGCTTGGAGATGAGCAGTTCTTC	CASSLVRQGLGDEQFF
TRBJ1-1	TRBV20-1	NA	NA	TGCAGTGCTCCATTCATGAACACTGAAGCTTTCTTT	CSAPFMNTEAFF
TRBJ1-1	TRBV7-2	NA	NA	TGTGCCAGCAGCCACGGTGGGAGGGGGAACACTGAAGCTTTCTTT	CASSHGGRGNTEAFF
TRBJ2-6	TRBV4-2	few	NA	TGTGCCAGCAGCCAAGAAGGGACCTCTGGGGCCAACGTCCTGACTTTC	CASSQEGTSGANVLTF
TRBJ2-3	TRBV5-1	NA	NA	TGCGCCAGCAGCCATTTGACAAGCACAGATACGCAGTATTTT	CASSHLTSTDTQYF
TRBJ2-5	TRBV21-1	few	NA	TGTGCCAGCAGCAAAACGGCCTACCAAGAGACCCAGTACTTC	CASSKTAYQETQYF
TRBJ2-7	TRBV6-2/TRBV6-3	NA	NA	TGTGCCAGCACTTATCCGGGCAGCTACCCTTATACAGGATTATACGAGCAGTACTTC	CASTYPGSYPYTGLYEQYF
TRBJ1-5	TRBV4-2	NA	NA	TGTGCCAGCAGCCAACGTCCTGGGGAGGTGAGCAATCAGCCCCAGCATTTT	CASSQRPGEVSNQPQHF
TRBJ2-5	TRBV7-9	NA	TRBD2	TGTGCCAGCAGCTACGCCGGACTAGCGGAGCAAGAGACCCAGTACTTC	CASSYAGLAEQETQYF
TRBJ2-6	TRBV6-2/TRBV6-3	once	NA	TGTGCCAGCAGTAGGGGTTTTCCTCCGGCCAACGTCCTGACTTTC	CASSRGFPPANVLTF
TRBJ2-5	TRBV29-1	NA	NA	TGCAGCGTTGCGCGGGCTATGGTTGAGACCCAGTACTTC	CSVARAMVETQYF
TRBJ2-5	TRBV20-1	NA	NA	TGCAGTGCGATCAGGGGAGCTGTGGAGACCCAGTACTTC	CSAIRGAVETQYF
TRBJ1-4	TRBV25-1	NA	NA	TGTGCCAGCAGTGAGTCAAGACCGGTCCTTAATGAAAAACTGTTTTTT	CASSESRPVLNEKLFF
TRBJ2-2	TRBV5-1	NA	NA	TGCGCCAGCAGCTTGATTGACACCGGGGAGCTGTTTTTT	CASSLIDTGELFF
TRBJ2-2	TRBV12-3/TRBV12-4	many	NA	TGTGCCAGCAGTCCCTTAGCCACCGGGGAGCTGTTTTTT	CASSPLATGELFF
TRBJ1-4	TRBV6-1	NA	TRBD1	TGTGCCAGCAGATCGGGACAGTCTAATGAAAAACTGTTTTTT	CASRSGQSNEKLFF
TRBJ2-2	TRBV3-1	NA	NA	TGTGCCAGCAGCCAAGATAGGGGGGTCCTCGGGGAGCTGTTTTTT	CASSQDRGVLGELFF
TRBJ2-5	TRBV11-2	few	TRBD2	TGTGCCAGCAGCTCGTCCGGGACTATACAAGAGACCCAGTACTTC	CASSSSGTIQETQYF
TRBJ2-5	TRBV5-1	few	NA	TGCGCCAGCAGCTTGGTTAGCAACCAAGAGACCCAGTACTTC	CASSLVSNQETQYF
TRBJ2-3	TRBV27	NA	TRBD2	TGTGCCAGCAGTCCGCAAGCGGGGGCCCCTAGCACAGATACGCAGTATTTT	CASSPQAGAPSTDTQYF
TRBJ1-5	TRBV28	few	NA	TGTGCCACCTCCAACAATCAGCCCCAGCATTTT	CATSNNQPQHF
TRBJ1-1	TRBV6-5	NA	NA	TGTGCCAGCAGTTTTCGGTTTGTGAACACTGAAGCTTTCTTT	CASSFRFVNTEAFF
TRBJ2-7	TRBV3-1	few	TRBD1	TGTGCCAGCAGCCAAGGACAGGGGTGGGACGAGCAGTACTTC	CASSQGQGWDEQYF
TRBJ1-4	TRBV12-3/TRBV12-4	few	TRBD1	TGTGCCAGCAGTTCCCCCGACAGGGAGGGAAAACTGTTTTTT	CASSSPDREGKLFF
TRBJ2-7	TRBV4-1	NA	NA	TGCGCCAGCAGCCAAGATCGTGGGCCGACCTACGAGCAGTACTTC	CASSQDRGPTYEQYF